The 31 T cell receptor beta chains below come from one sample, sequenced in a study of blood T cells in healthy people across ages. Primed by a sample-barcoded 5' primer and a J-beta primer mix, a second PCR proceeded for roughly 6 to 12 cycles. TCRdb called the 5' RACE reads again in MiXCR, with one record for every CDR3 protein. Of approximately 850,000 distinct CDR3 sequences listed, over 45% are singletons. What was sequenced was blood. The receptors originated from a young man in good health.

This clonotype was recorded a few times. The chain employs TRBV7-2 and TRBJ2-5; D perhaps matches TRBD2 (7 bases). V lost 6 bases to trimming and J lost 1 base, with 15 bases between them. The CDR3 has 15 residues. The V gene's germline CDR1 is SGHTA and CDR2 FQGNSA. The CDR3 loop reads CASRGNREGQETQYF. The CDR3 bases are TGTGCCAGCAGGGGGAACAGGGAGGGCCAAGAGACCCAGTACTTC.

V is TRBV20-1 and J is TRBJ2-3; TRBD1 aligns across 9 bases. Germline V gene sequence: CDR1 DFQATT, CDR2 SNEGSKA (reference sequence). V shed 4 bases, J shed 3 bases, and the junction held 5 bases outside the gene matches. The CDR3 runs 14 residues. The CDR3, as DNA: TGCAGTGCTAACACAGGGGGCAGGACAGATACGCAGTATTTT. Encoded protein: CSANTGGRTDTQYF.

The V call is TRBV7-8, the J call TRBJ2-6; D is unresolved. The V and J ends lost 4 bases and 1 base respectively, with 11 bases between them. In germline, CDR1 is SGHVS, CDR2 FQNEAQ. There are 16 residues in the CDR3. The CDR3 here is CASSSPIGSGANVLTF. The CDR3 coding sequence is TGTGCCAGCAGCTCCCCCATAGGGTCTGGGGCCAACGTCCTGACTTTC. The full variable domain, in which reference TRBV7-8 and TRBJ2-6 provide the parts outside the CDR3, is GAGVSQSPRYKVAKRGQDVALRCDPISGHVSLFWYQQALGQGPEFLTYFQNEAQLDKSGLPSDRFFAERPEGSVSTLKIQRTQQEDSAVYLCASSSPIGSGANVLTFGAGSRLTVL.

The V gene is TRBV10-3, the J gene TRBJ1-2; tentative D call: TRBD1 (6 bases). CDR1 and CDR2 from the germline V gene are ENHRY and SYGVKD. The CDR3 is 15 amino acids. V dropped 4 bases and J dropped 6 bases, with 18 bases sitting between them. The CDR3: CAISAEQGLIDGYTF. In nucleotides, the CDR3 is TGTGCCATCAGTGCCGAACAGGGATTGATCGATGGCTACACCTTC.

The chain carries TRBV11-2 and TRBJ2-4; D unclear. The J call could be wrong; TRBJ2-7 is a better fit for the DNA end. Germline lookup yields CDR1 SGHAT and CDR2 FQNNGV. There are 12 residues in the CDR3. The CDR3 spells CASSLFSHEQYF. The CDR3 DNA reads TGTGCCAGCAGCTTATTCTCGCACGAGCAGTACTTC.

In this sample, this clonotype turned up a few times. The chain links TRBV20-1 to TRBJ2-1, with TRBD2 identical over 12 bases. Per germline, CDR1 DFQATT and CDR2 SNEGSKA (reference sequence). The CDR3 loop spans 14 amino acids. V lost 1 base, J lost 8 bases, and 3 bases stayed unmatched. This chain's CDR3 is CSARGLAGVDEQFF. The CDR3 DNA is TGCAGTGCTAGAGGACTAGCGGGAGTAGATGAGCAGTTCTTC.

This clonotype showed up just a few times. This sequence joins TRBV7-3 and TRBJ2-3; perhaps D is TRBD1 or TRBD2 (6 bases each). Trimming took 4 bases from V and 0 from J, leaving 11 bases between them. The CDR3 runs 15 residues. Germline CDR1 SGHTA, CDR2 FQGTGA. The CDR3: CASSYRGASTDTQYF. Here the CDR3 DNA reads TGTGCCAGCAGCTATAGGGGGGCTAGCACAGATACGCAGTATTTT. Full variable domain (remainder filled in from reference TRBV7-3 and TRBJ2-3): GAGVSQTPSNKVTEKGKYVELRCDPISGHTALYWYRQSLGQGPEFLIYFQGTGAADDSGLPNDRFFAVRPEGSVSTLKIQRTERGDSAVYLCASSYRGASTDTQYFGPGTRLTVL.

The chain joins TRBV27 to TRBJ1-1, with unresolved D. CDR1 is MNHEY and CDR2 is SMNVEV in the germline V gene (reference sequence). Trimming took off 0 bases at V and 6 bases at J, with 8 bases between the two ends. The CDR3 covers 13 residues. CDR3 bases: TGTGCCAGCAGTTTATCGAGTGGGTCTGAAGCTTTCTTT. Protein product: CASSLSSGSEAFF.

This clonotype came up many times. The V call is TRBV4-3, the J call TRBJ2-7; D gene uncertain. Trimming took 0 bases from V and 3 from J, leaving 15 bases between them. The CDR3 sequence is 16 residues long. In germline, CDR1 is LGHNA, CDR2 YSLEER. The chain's CDR3 is CASSQDFAGSIYEQYF. The DNA for the CDR3 is TGCGCCAGCAGCCAAGATTTTGCCGGATCTATCTACGAGCAGTACTTC.

This clonotype appeared a few times. The rearrangement joins TRBV6-6 to TRBJ1-2; D is ambiguous. V was pared by 6 bases and J by 0 bases, with 5 bases between. The CDR3 contains 12 residues. The germline CDR1 and CDR2 sequences are MNHNY and SVGAGI (reference sequence). CDR3 amino acids: CASRATNYGYTF. CDR3 coding DNA: TGTGCCAGCAGGGCGACTAACTATGGCTACACCTTC.

The table lists this clonotype with a count of one. The CDR3 nucleotides read TGCAGTGCTAGGAGTCAGACCTGGGGTGGCTACACCTTC. Its translation: CSARSQTWGGYTF. This chain links TRBV20-1 with TRBJ1-2; no reliable D call. The length of the CDR3 is 13 residues. V gave up 3 bases and J gave up 7 bases, with 15 bases separating them. Germline assignment: CDR1 DFQATT and CDR2 SNEGSKA (reference sequence).

The chain links TRBV20-1 to TRBJ2-7; 9 bases line up with TRBD1. V was pared by 2 bases and J by 3 bases, with 8 bases of the junction left unmatched. Germline CDR1 reads DFQATT; CDR2 reads SNEGSKA (reference sequence). The CDR3 contains 15 residues. CDR3 amino acids: CSARRSRTGDYEQYF. CDR3 DNA sequence: TGCAGTGCTAGACGTTCCCGGACAGGGGACTACGAGCAGTACTTC.

This chain links TRBV15 with TRBJ2-3; TRBD2 matches at 12 bases. The CDR3 sequence is 17 residues long. CDR1 is LNHNV, CDR2 YYDKDF, per germline (reference sequence). Trimming at V came to 1 base and at J to 7 bases, leaving 9 bases not matched to a gene. This chain's CDR3 is CATSRGTSGDRVYTQYF. The CDR3 coding sequence is TGTGCCACCAGCAGAGGGACTAGCGGGGACCGCGTTTATACGCAGTATTTT.

The chain uses TRBV3-1 and TRBJ2-7, with no clear D. CDR1 and CDR2 (germline): LGHDT, YNNKEL (reference sequence). This CDR3 contains 15 residues. Trimming cost V 0 bases and J 4 bases, with 13 bases left between them. CDR3 in amino acids: CASSQEGAARYEQYF. In nucleotides, the CDR3 is TGTGCCAGCAGCCAAGAGGGTGCAGCTCGTTACGAGCAGTACTTC.

The CDR3 nucleotides are TGTGCCAGCAGCCCAATCCTTGGCCCGACCTACGAGCAGTACTTC. Translation: CASSPILGPTYEQYF. V is TRBV7-2 and J is TRBJ2-7; no firm D call. V shed 5 bases and J shed 2 bases, with 16 bases lying between them. This CDR3 is built from 15 residues. Germline CDR1 reads SGHTA; CDR2 reads FQGNSA. Based on the CDR3 plus reference TRBV7-2 and TRBJ2-7, the full variable domain is GAGVSQSPSNKVTEKGKDVELRCDPISGHTALYWYRQSLGQGLEFLIYFQGNSAPDKSGLPSDRFSAERTGGSVSTLTIQRTQQEDSAVYLCASSPILGPTYEQYFGPGTRLTVT.

The chain joins TRBV27 to TRBJ2-7; a weak D match, TRBD1 (5 bases). CDR3 length equals 15 residues. The ends were cut back, 1 base at V and 0 bases at J, with 10 bases in the middle. Germline V CDR1 and CDR2: MNHEY, SMNVEV (reference sequence). Here the CDR3 reads CASSLFRQTSYEQYF. The CDR3 DNA sequence: TGTGCCAGCAGTTTATTCCGACAGACCTCCTACGAGCAGTACTTC.

The count of this clonotype is one. The chain uses TRBV7-8 and TRBJ1-2; D ambiguous. In germline, CDR1 is SGHVS, CDR2 FQNEAQ. The CDR3 extends over 11 amino acids. Trimming stripped 4 bases from V and 8 bases from J, with 8 bases between. The CDR3 reads CASSSELGYTF. Here the CDR3 DNA reads TGTGCCAGCAGCTCGGAGCTAGGCTACACCTTC.

The V gene is TRBV20-1, the J gene TRBJ2-5; 7 bases map to TRBD1. CDR3 length: 11 residues. Germline V gives CDR1 DFQATT, CDR2 SNEGSKA (reference sequence). The V gene end was trimmed by 6 bases and the J gene end by 11 bases; junction bases not matched to a gene: 9. The CDR3, as DNA: TGCAGTGCACCCGGACAGGTAAAGCAGTACTTC. It translates to CSAPGQVKQYF.

This clonotype came up many times. The V and J genes are TRBV10-3 and TRBJ2-1, with no clear D. The CDR3 covers 11 residues. V lost 11 bases, J lost 3 bases, and 8 bases lay in between. The germline gives CDR1 ENHRY, CDR2 SYGVKD. DNA of the CDR3: TGTGCCTCTCACAGCTACAATGAGCAGTTCTTC. Its translation: CASHSYNEQFF.

The CDR3 sequence: CASSPQQAFNEQFF. DNA of the CDR3: TGCGCCAGCAGCCCTCAACAGGCTTTTAATGAGCAGTTCTTC. V is TRBV5-1 and J is TRBJ2-1; TRBD1 might be the D (5 bases). CDR3 length equals 14 residues. Trimming took off 4 bases at V and 7 bases at J, with 15 bases between the two ends. CDR1 SGHRS and CDR2 YFSETQ come from the germline V gene. The entire variable domain, with the rest obtained from reference TRBV5-1 and TRBJ2-1, is as follows: KAGVTQTPRYLIKTRGQQVTLSCSPISGHRSVSWYQQTPGQGLQFLFEYFSETQRNKGNFPGRFSGRQFSNSRSEMNVSTLELGDSALYLCASSPQQAFNEQFFGPGTRLTVL.

This clonotype has more than one count but fewer than ten. V is TRBV13 and J is TRBJ1-2, with D perhaps TRBD1 (5 bases). Looked up from germline, CDR1 is PRHDT and CDR2 is FYEKMQ (reference sequence). The CDR3 totals 12 residues. V shed 4 bases and J shed 8 bases, with 11 bases lying between them. The CDR3 nucleotides are TGTGCCAGCAGCTCCCGACGGGGCGGCTACACCTTC. It specifies CASSSRRGGYTF.

The V and J genes are TRBV10-3 and TRBJ1-2; D is ambiguous. CDR3 length: 15 amino acids. Trimming removed 3 bases from V and 0 bases from J, with 11 bases in between. Germline V gene sequence: CDR1 ENHRY, CDR2 SYGVKD. CDR3 sequence: CAISDSAGPNYGYTF. CDR3 bases: TGTGCCATCAGTGATTCGGCTGGGCCTAACTATGGCTACACCTTC.

The chain has TRBV4-1 and TRBJ2-1, with TRBD2 identical over 7 bases. V shed 0 bases and J 7 bases; nucleotides not matched to a gene: 15. The CDR3 runs to 18 residues. The germline V gene has CDR1 MGHRA and CDR2 YSYEKL. The CDR3 reads CASSQDHRTGGSSNEQFF. The CDR3 DNA reads TGCGCCAGCAGCCAAGACCATCGCACTGGCGGGAGTAGTAATGAGCAGTTCTTC.

This clonotype has ten or more counts. The V call is TRBV2, the J call TRBJ2-7; possible D gene TRBD1, 6 bases. The CDR3 is made up of 12 amino acids. Germline assignment: CDR1 SNHLY and CDR2 FYNNEI. Between the trimmed V and J ends, which lost 8 bases and 3 bases, there was a span of 11 bases. The CDR3 sequence: CASEQGNYEQYF. CDR3 bases: TGTGCCAGCGAGCAGGGGAACTACGAGCAGTACTTC.

The count of this clonotype is one. The CDR3 loop reads CATSRDYVYGYTF. The CDR3 coding sequence is TGTGCCACCAGCAGAGATTACGTCTATGGCTACACCTTC. The chain recombines TRBV15 with TRBJ1-2; D is unresolved. Germline CDR1 and CDR2: LNHNV and YYDKDF (reference sequence). The CDR3 covers 13 residues. The V end lost 0 bases, the J end lost 4 bases, and 6 bases lay between the germline ends.

Only one count was recorded for this clonotype. The J gene is TRBJ2-2, the V gene TRBV10-3, with D hard to call. Trimming left V 5 bases short and J 7 bases short, with 17 bases between. This CDR3 region has 15 residues. Germline V gene lookup returns CDR1 ENHRY and CDR2 SYGVKD. CDR3 sequence reads: CAISPRLIASGELFF. CDR3 nucleotide sequence: TGTGCCATCAGTCCTAGGTTGATCGCCAGCGGGGAGCTGTTTTTT.

This clonotype was observed at least ten times. The chain joins TRBV7-3 to TRBJ2-1; possibly TRBD1 or TRBD2 for D (5 bases each). Per germline, CDR1 SGHTA and CDR2 FQGTGA. The CDR3 has 18 residues. Between the trimmed V and J ends, which lost 5 bases and 0 bases, there was a span of 20 bases. The CDR3 loop is CASSQSVIRDLSYNEQFF. The CDR3 DNA reads TGTGCCAGCAGCCAATCGGTTATACGGGACCTCTCCTACAATGAGCAGTTCTTC.

This clonotype was seen a handful of times. The chain carries TRBV20-1 and TRBJ2-7; D uncertain. Between the trimmed V and J ends, which lost 2 bases and 5 bases, there was a span of 19 bases. Looked up from germline, CDR1 is DFQATT and CDR2 is SNEGSKA (reference sequence). The CDR3 has 15 amino acids. The CDR3 is CSARRIVGGSDEQYF. The CDR3 nucleotides are TGCAGTGCTAGACGGATTGTGGGCGGCTCGGACGAGCAGTACTTC.

Regarding this clonotype: A much bigger clone sits one base away, suggesting this may be a read error. This chain links TRBV7-2 with TRBJ2-4; 7 bases line up with TRBD2. The tail of the sequence fits TRBJ2-5 better, so the J call may be wrong. The CDR3 spans 14 residues. Germline V gene sequence: CDR1 SGHTA, CDR2 FQGNSA. The DNA for the CDR3 is TGTTCCAGCAGCTTAGGGCTAGCGGAAGAGACCCAGTACTTC. Its protein is CSSSLGLAEETQYF.

The gene calls are TRBV20-1 and TRBJ2-5; the match to TRBD2 covers 8 bases. V lost 3 bases to trimming and J lost 2 bases; unmatched junction nucleotides: 8. CDR1 is DFQATT and CDR2 is SNEGSKA in the germline V gene (reference sequence). The CDR3 sequence is 15 residues long. The CDR3: CSASTSGVFQETQYF. The CDR3 bases are TGCAGTGCTAGCACTAGCGGCGTTTTTCAAGAGACCCAGTACTTC.

In regard to this clonotype: Germline and junction disagree at one end, which may indicate a read error. V gene TRBV9 combines with J gene TRBJ2-6; no clear D gene. This CDR3 comprises 15 residues. Germline V gene data show CDR1 as SGDLS and CDR2 as YYNGEE. The CDR3 protein is CTSSPSGSIANVLTF. Written as DNA, the CDR3 is TGTACCAGCAGCCCCTCCGGGTCGATAGCCAACGTCCTGACTTTC.